The present T cell receptor beta chain was sequenced within a study of shared clonotypes between healthy human individuals. Points from the study as a whole: It was observed that roughly 4.8% of naive CD4 clonotypes were shared across a handful of donors.

The donors were all Caucasian adults (living in Nashville, Tennessee). From CD4+ cells came CD45RA+ naive and CD45RA-negative memory subsets. Trimming cost V 6 bases and J 6 bases, with 3 bases left between them. Germline V CDR1 and CDR2: MNHNS, SASEGT. This CDR3 spans 10 amino acids. The assay ran at deep level. TCRdb's copy holds only in-frame clones and misses some; the assay was immunoSEQ multiplex PCR. Of approximately 500,000 clones listed, almost 97% are singletons. This clone was seen just once. Its antigen is unknown. The chain uses TRBV6-1 and TRBJ2-1, with D unclear. This TCR was sampled from a woman in her twenties or thirties in good health. Sequenced: naive CD4+ T cells sorted from blood. Subset specified: CD45RA+ positively selected. The CDR3 loop reads CASSVNEQFF. CDR3 bases: TGTGCCAGCAGCGTCAATGAGCAGTTCTTC.